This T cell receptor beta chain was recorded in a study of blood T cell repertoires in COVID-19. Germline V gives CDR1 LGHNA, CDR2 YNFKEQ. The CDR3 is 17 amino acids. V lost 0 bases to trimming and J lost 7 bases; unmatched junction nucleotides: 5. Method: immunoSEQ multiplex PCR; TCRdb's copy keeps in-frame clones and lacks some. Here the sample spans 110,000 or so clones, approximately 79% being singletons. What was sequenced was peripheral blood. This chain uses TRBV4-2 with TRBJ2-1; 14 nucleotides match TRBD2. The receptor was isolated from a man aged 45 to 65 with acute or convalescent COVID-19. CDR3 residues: CASSQEGLAGGGNEQFF. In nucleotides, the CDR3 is TGTGCCAGCAGCCAAGAAGGACTAGCGGGGGGCGGGAATGAGCAGTTCTTC.